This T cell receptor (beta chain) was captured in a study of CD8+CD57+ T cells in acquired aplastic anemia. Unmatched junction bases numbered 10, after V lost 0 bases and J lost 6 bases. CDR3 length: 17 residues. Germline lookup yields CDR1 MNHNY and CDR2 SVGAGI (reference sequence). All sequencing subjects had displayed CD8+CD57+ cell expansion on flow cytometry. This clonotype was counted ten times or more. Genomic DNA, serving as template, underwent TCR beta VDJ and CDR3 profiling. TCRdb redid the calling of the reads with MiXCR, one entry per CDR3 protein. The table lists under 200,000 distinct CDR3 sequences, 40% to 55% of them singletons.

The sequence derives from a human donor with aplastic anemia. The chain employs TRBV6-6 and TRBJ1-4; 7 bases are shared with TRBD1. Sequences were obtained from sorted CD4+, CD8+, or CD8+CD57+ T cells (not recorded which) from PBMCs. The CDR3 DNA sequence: TGTGCCAGCAGTTACTCTCCCACCGGGACAGCCTATGAAAAACTGTTTTTT. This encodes CASSYSPTGTAYEKLFF.